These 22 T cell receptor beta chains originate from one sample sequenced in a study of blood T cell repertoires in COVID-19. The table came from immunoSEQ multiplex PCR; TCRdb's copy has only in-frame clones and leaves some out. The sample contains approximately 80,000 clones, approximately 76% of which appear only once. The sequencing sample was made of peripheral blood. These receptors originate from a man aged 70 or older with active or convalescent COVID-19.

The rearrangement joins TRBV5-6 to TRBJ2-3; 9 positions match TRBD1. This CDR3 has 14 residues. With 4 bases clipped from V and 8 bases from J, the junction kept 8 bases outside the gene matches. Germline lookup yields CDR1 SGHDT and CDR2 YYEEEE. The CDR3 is CASSRTGVVVTQYF. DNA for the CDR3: TGTGCCAGCAGCAGGACAGGGGTTGTTGTTACGCAGTATTTT. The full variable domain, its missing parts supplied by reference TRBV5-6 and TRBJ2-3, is DAGVTQSPTHLIKTRGQQVTLRCSPKSGHDTVSWYQQALGQGPQFIFQYYEEEERQRGNFPDRFSGHQFPNYSSELNVNALLLGDSALYLCASSRTGVVVTQYFGPGTRLTVL.

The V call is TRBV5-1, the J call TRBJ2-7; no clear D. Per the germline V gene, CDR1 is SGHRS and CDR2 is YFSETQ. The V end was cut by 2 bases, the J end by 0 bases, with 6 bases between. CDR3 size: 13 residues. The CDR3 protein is CASSLASSYEQYF. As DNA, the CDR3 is TGCGCCAGCAGCTTAGCTAGCTCCTACGAGCAGTACTTC.

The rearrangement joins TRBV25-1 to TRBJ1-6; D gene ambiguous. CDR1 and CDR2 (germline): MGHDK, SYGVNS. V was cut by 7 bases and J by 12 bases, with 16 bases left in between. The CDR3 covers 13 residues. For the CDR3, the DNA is TGTGCCAGCAAATCAGGATCTCTTGTACCCCTCCACTTT. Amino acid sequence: CASKSGSLVPLHF.

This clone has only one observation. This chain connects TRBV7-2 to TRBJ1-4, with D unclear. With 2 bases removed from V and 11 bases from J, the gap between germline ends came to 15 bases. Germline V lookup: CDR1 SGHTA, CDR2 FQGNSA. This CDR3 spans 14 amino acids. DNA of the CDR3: TGTGCCAGCAGCTTAAGAGGGAACCATGGGAAACTGTTTTTT. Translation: CASSLRGNHGKLFF.

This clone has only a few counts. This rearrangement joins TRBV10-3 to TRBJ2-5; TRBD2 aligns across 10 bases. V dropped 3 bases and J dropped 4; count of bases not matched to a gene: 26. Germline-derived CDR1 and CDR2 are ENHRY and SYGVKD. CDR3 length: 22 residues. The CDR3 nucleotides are TGTGCCATCAGTGATGACCATCTGGCACCCTCGGGGAGCGGGGGGGGAGTAGAGACCCAGTACTTC. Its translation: CAISDDHLAPSGSGGGVETQYF.

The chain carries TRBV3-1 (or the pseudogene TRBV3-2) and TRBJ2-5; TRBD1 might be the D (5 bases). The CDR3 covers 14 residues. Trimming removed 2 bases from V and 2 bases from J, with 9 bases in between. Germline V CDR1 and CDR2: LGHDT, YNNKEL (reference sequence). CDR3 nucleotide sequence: TGTGCCAGCAGCCAACAGGACAAGCAAGAGACCCAGTACTTC. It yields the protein CASSQQDKQETQYF.

For the CDR3, the DNA is TGTGCCAGCAGTTACTCGGGACTAGGTACCCACGAGCAGTACTTC. Translating gives CASSYSGLGTHEQYF. The genes are TRBV6-5 and TRBJ2-7; 8 positions match TRBD2. The CDR3 is 15 residues long. Germline V CDR1 and CDR2: MNHEY, SVGAGI. Trimming removed 0 bases from V and 5 bases from J; junction bases left unmatched: 6.

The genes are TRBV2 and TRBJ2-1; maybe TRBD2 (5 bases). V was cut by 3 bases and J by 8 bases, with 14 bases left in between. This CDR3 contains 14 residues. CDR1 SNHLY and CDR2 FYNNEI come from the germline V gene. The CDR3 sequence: CASSDLGLADEQFF. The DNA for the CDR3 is TGTGCCAGCAGTGATTTAGGTCTAGCTGATGAGCAGTTCTTC.

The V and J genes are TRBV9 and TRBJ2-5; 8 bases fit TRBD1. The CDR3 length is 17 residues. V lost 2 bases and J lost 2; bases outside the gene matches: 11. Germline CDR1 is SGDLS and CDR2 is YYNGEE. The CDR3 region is CASSVAAGTGVQETQYF. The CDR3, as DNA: TGTGCCAGCAGCGTCGCCGCCGGGACAGGAGTTCAAGAGACCCAGTACTTC.

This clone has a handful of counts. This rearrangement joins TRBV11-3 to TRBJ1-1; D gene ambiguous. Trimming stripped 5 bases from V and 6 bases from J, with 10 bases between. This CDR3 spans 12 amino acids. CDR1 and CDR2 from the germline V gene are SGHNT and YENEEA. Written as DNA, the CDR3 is TGTGCCAGCAGCCTCCGTAGCCCTGAAGCTTTCTTT. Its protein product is CASSLRSPEAFF.

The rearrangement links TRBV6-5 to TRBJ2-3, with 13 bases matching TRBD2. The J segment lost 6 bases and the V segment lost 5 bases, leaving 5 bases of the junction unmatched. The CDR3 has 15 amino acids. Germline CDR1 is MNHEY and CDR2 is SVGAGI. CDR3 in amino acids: CASSRGTSGADTQYF. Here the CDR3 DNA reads TGTGCCAGCAGTAGAGGGACTAGCGGGGCGGATACGCAGTATTTT.

CDR3 sequence: CASSPGGLAGHTQYF. CDR3 DNA sequence: TGTGCCAGCTCACCAGGGGGGCTAGCGGGACATACGCAGTATTTT. V and J are TRBV18 and TRBJ2-3, with TRBD2 matching over 9 bases. Trimming took 2 bases from V and 7 from J; bases not matched to a gene: 7. Germline lookup yields CDR1 KGHSH and CDR2 LQKENI. This CDR3 is 15 amino acids long.

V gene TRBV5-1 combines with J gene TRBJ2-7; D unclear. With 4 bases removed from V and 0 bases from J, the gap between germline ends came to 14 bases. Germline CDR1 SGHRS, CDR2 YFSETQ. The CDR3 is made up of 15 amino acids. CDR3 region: CASSPKMGSSYEQYF. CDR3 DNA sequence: TGCGCCAGCAGCCCAAAGATGGGCAGCTCCTACGAGCAGTACTTC.

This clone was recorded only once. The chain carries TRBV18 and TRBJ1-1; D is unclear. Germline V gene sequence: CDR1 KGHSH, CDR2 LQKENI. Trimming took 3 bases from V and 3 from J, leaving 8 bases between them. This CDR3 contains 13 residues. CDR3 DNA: TGTGCCAGCTCACCGGGGAGAGACACTGAAGCTTTCTTT. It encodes CASSPGRDTEAFF.

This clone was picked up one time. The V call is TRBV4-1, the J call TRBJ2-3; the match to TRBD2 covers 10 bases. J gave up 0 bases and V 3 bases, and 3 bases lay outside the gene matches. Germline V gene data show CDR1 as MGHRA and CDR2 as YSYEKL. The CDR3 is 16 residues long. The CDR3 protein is CASSQLAGGSTDTQYF. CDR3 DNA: TGCGCCAGCAGCCAGTTAGCGGGGGGCAGCACAGATACGCAGTATTTT.

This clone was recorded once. CDR3 sequence reads: CATSRGGSNQPQHF. The CDR3 DNA reads as TGTGCCACCAGCAGGGGGGGTAGCAATCAGCCCCAGCATTTT. V is TRBV15 and J is TRBJ1-5; TRBD1 is a possible D gene (5 bases). V lost 3 bases, J lost 0 bases, and 6 bases lay in between. Germline CDR1 is LNHNV and CDR2 is YYDKDF (reference sequence). The CDR3 extends over 14 amino acids. The complete variable domain, with remaining parts taken from reference TRBV15 and TRBJ1-5, reads DAMVIQNPRYQVTQFGKPVTLSCSQTLNHNVMYWYQQKSSQAPKLLFHYYDKDFNNEADTPDNFQSRRPNTSFCFLDIRSPGLGDTAMYLCATSRGGSNQPQHFGDGTRLSIL.

As DNA, the CDR3 is TGTGCCAGCTCACCCCAGACCGGGACTAGTATCTCCGAGCAGTACTTC. This translates into CASSPQTGTSISEQYF. J is TRBJ2-7 and V is TRBV18, with TRBD2 matching 8 bases. The CDR3 covers 16 residues. CDR1 and CDR2 from the germline V gene are KGHSH and LQKENI. V lost 3 bases, J lost 6 bases, and 13 bases stayed unmatched. Supplemented by reference TRBV18 and TRBJ2-7, the full variable domain reads NAGVMQNPRHLVRRRGQEARLRCSPMKGHSHVYWYRQLPEEGLKFMVYLQKENIIDESGMPKERFSAEFPKEGPSILRIQQVVRGDSAAYFCASSPQTGTSISEQYFGPGTRLTVT.

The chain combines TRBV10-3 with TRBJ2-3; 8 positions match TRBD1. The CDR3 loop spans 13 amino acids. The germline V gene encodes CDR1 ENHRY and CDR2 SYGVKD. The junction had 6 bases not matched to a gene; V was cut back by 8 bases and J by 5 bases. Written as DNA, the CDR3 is TGTGCCATCTCTGGACAGGGAGAAGATACGCAGTATTTT. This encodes CAISGQGEDTQYF.

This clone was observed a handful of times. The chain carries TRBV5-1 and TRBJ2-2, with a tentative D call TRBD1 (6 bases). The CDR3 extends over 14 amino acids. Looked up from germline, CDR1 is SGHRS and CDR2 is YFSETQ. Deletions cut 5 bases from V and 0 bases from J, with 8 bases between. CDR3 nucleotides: TGCGCCAGCAGTGGACAGTCGAACACCGGGGAGCTGTTTTTT. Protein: CASSGQSNTGELFF.

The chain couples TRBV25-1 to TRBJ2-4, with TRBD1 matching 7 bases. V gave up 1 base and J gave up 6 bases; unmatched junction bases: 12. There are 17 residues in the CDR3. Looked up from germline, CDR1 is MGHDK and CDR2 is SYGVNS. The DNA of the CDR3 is TGTGCCAGCAGTGAATCGTCAGGGGGTCCCGTAAGAAACATTCAGTACTTC. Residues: CASSESSGGPVRNIQYF.

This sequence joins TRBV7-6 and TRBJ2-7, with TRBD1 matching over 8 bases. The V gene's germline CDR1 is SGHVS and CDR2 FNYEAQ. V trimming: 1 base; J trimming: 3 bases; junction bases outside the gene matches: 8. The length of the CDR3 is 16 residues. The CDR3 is CASSLVGGQEFYEQYF. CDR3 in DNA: TGTGCCAGCAGCTTAGTTGGGGGACAGGAGTTCTACGAGCAGTACTTC.

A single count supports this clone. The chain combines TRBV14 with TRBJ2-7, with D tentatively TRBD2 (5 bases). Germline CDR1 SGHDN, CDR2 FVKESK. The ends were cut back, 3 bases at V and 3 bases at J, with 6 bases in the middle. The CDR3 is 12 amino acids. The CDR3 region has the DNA TGTGCCAGCAGCCAGGACTTCTACGAGCAGTACTTC. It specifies CASSQDFYEQYF.